What follows describes a single TCR beta chain. Its antigen is unidentified. The data originate from a study of PD-1 blockade in classical Hodgkin lymphoma. Specified time point: newly diagnosed, previously untreated cHL patient sample. Investigators turned to newly diagnosed, untreated classical Hodgkin lymphoma PBMCs for comparison. Germline values: CDR1 LNHDA, CDR2 SQIVND (reference sequence). This CDR3 comprises 12 residues. Trimming cost V 9 bases and J 7 bases; bases outside gene matches: 4. Study results and caveats: When set against healthy donors, newly diagnosed patients were reported to show lower baseline TCR diversity.

Generated by immunoSEQ multiplex PCR, the TCRdb table keeps only in-frame clones and is missing some. The data contain tens of thousands of clones, approximately 91% of them singletons. This clonotype was obtained from a human donor with classical Hodgkin lymphoma. The gene calls are TRBV19 and TRBJ2-2; 8 bases agree with TRBD2. Sequencing used peripheral blood mononuclear cells (PBMCs). This CDR3 is CASGRAGGELFF. The CDR3 nucleotides read TGTGCCAGCGGGAGGGCCGGCGGGGAGCTGTTTTTT.